This T cell receptor beta chain was retrieved from a study of blood T cell repertoires in COVID-19. CDR3 length: 11 amino acids. Germline V gene sequence: CDR1 SGHTA, CDR2 FQGNSA. V was trimmed by 0 bases and J by 6 bases, leaving 3 bases between them. Data came from immunoSEQ multiplex PCR; TCRdb stores just in-frame clones and leaves some out. The table has a few hundred thousand clones, roughly 89% seen once; the top ten hold 8.5% to 10%. The rearrangement links TRBV7-2 to TRBJ2-7; no firm D call. What was sequenced was PBMCs or T cells enriched from blood (not recorded which). The sequence was obtained from a young woman who had recovered from COVID-19. For the CDR3, the DNA is TGTGCCAGCAGCTTAGCCGTCGAGCAGTACTTC. Protein sequence: CASSLAVEQYF.